The entry below gives a single T cell receptor (beta chain) sequence along with its context. The germline V and J ends were trimmed by 5 bases and 4 bases, with 8 bases remaining between them. The CDR3 extends over 12 amino acids. Germline V gives CDR1 MNHEY, CDR2 SMNVEV (reference sequence). This sample was included in a study of blood T cell repertoires in COVID-19. Study information: Italy, Spain and the United States were the sources of the convalescent and acute COVID-19 samples. The cDNA or gDNA used as material had been derived from T cells, B-cell-depleted T cells, or PBMCs.

Study processing details: Cell counts per sample came from amplifying reference gene primers. Here immunoSEQ multiplex PCR was the method, and the copy in TCRdb shows in-frame clones only, minus some. Clone size and the V and J calls come from that table; the DNA yielded D and trimming. The sample has 60,000 or so clones, about 78% seen once. The clonotype originates from a human donor in a cohort sampled during active COVID-19. This chain joins TRBV27 and TRBJ1-2; unclear D gene. Sequenced: peripheral blood. The CDR3 here is CASSPRGYGYTF. As DNA, the CDR3 is TGTGCCAGCAGTCCCCGGGGCTATGGCTACACCTTC.